These T cell receptor beta chains were read from a single sample in a study of Tregs in tolerant kidney transplant recipients. The method was immunoSEQ multiplex PCR; TCRdb's version includes in-frame clones alone and lacks a portion of them. The sample includes roughly 64,000 clones, about 90% seen only once; the top ten take around 4%. Sequencing used CD4+ T cells from blood (PBMCs), obtained 6 months after the transplant. These TCRs come from a human patient who received a combined kidney and bone marrow transplant. Some T cells may arise from the graft donor. Both conserved end residues are trimmed from each CDR3.

j_gene | v_gene | CDR3aa
TRBJ2-7 | TRBV5-4 | ASSFRAGGFYEQY
TRBJ2-7 | TRBV9 | ASSPRGDSKYEQY
TRBJ2-7 | TRBV11-3 | ASSPTVGQYGEQY
TRBJ1-5 | TRBV27 | ASSLSRNQPQH
TRBJ2-1 | TRBV12-5 | ASGLGQLLAGGPGSYNEQF
TRBJ1-5 | TRBV6-1 | ASSERQDQPQH
TRBJ2-7 | TRBV5-1 | ASSLLREGSYEQY
TRBJ1-2 | TRBV9 | ASSPGTESGYT
TRBJ2-7 | TRBV5-8 | ASSFAGGIYEQY
TRBJ2-2 | TRBV5-6 | ASSLTEMVGTGELF
TRBJ1-4 | TRBV19 | ASSIGRRANEKLF
TRBJ1-1 | TRBV18 | ASSPLAEAF
TRBJ1-3 | TRBV7-2 | ASSLQGAGNTIY
TRBJ1-2 | TRBV30 | AWSPLGYT
TRBJ1-6 | TRBV6-1 | AIRGQNYNSPLH
TRBJ2-7 | TRBV7-6 | ASSSVSTSRGSLYEQY
TRBJ2-7 | TRBV7-3 | ASSLGPTSYEQY
TRBJ2-7 | TRBV19 | ASSIAPGNAYEQY
TRBJ2-3 | TRBV5-4 | ASTTGGGRADTQY
TRBJ2-7 | TRBV5-4 | ASSPPHSYEQY
TRBJ1-6 | TRBV14 | ASSSPGGFGSPLH
TRBJ2-3 | TRBV15 | ATSREGLNTDTQY
TRBJ2-7 | TRBV30 | AWSSLYEQY
TRBJ2-3 | TRBV2 | ASSTFLPPGQFMDTQY
TRBJ1-2 | TRBV5-4 | ASSRQGGANYGYT
TRBJ1-5 | TRBV7-2 | ASSLTFGQGSNQPQH
TRBJ2-1 | TRBV5-4 | ASSLVIAGVDEQF